This T cell receptor (beta chain) is drawn from a study of T cells after yellow fever vaccination. The J segment lost 7 bases and the V segment lost 0 bases, leaving 2 bases of the junction unmatched. The germline CDR1 and CDR2 sequences are SGHRS and YFSETQ. The CDR3 length is 13 residues. Via MiXCR, TCRdb re-called the 5' RACE reads, giving one row per CDR3 protein. The table lists about 200,000 distinct CDR3 sequences, approximately 3% of them singletons. Only a few counts were recorded for this clonotype. Its antigen is undetermined. Overall study results and limits: Reappearance after the booster was seen for most primary-vaccination clones, at 96% CD4 and 85% to 90% CD8.

Sequences were derived from CD4+ T cells sorted from PBMCs, sampled 10 days after the yellow fever booster vaccination. This chain links TRBV5-1 with TRBJ1-1; 8 bases align to TRBD1. The clonotype comes from a man aged 18 to 29 who received the YFV17D yellow fever vaccine. CDR3 region: CASSLGQGSEAFF. DNA of the CDR3: TGCGCCAGCAGCTTGGGACAGGGGAGTGAAGCTTTCTTT.